One and the same sample provided the 22 T cell receptor beta chains below, sequenced in a study of blood T cell repertoires in COVID-19. Measured with immunoSEQ multiplex PCR; TCRdb has only the in-frame clones, and not every one. This sample has around 160,000 clones, with approximately 81% found just once. Source material: peripheral blood. These receptors all come from a human donor in a cohort sampled during active COVID-19.

The chain uses TRBV9 and TRBJ2-7; 14 bases fit TRBD2. Trimming removed 3 bases from V and 7 bases from J; junction bases left unmatched: 3. Germline loops: CDR1 SGDLS, CDR2 YYNGEE. The CDR3 covers 14 residues. The CDR3 nucleotides read TGTGCCAGCAGCGCCGGGACTAGCGGGAGAGAGCAGTACTTC. Translation: CASSAGTSGREQYF.

Written as DNA, the CDR3 is TGTGCCAGCAGCGTAGAGGCAGGGGGCCTAACGACTGAAGCTTTCTTT. As protein: CASSVEAGGLTTEAFF. V usage is TRBV9 and J usage is TRBJ1-1; 8 nucleotides line up with TRBD1. The ends lost 0 bases at V and 5 bases at J; junction bases unmatched: 9. The CDR3 is made up of 16 amino acids. Germline-derived CDR1 and CDR2 are SGDLS and YYNGEE.

The chain couples TRBV5-1 to TRBJ1-2; perhaps TRBD1 as D (6 bases). CDR1 is SGHRS and CDR2 is YFSETQ in the germline V gene. Deletions cut 4 bases from V and 5 bases from J, with 12 bases between. This CDR3 is built from 13 residues. CDR3 sequence (DNA): TGCGCCAGCAGCCCGGGGGGCGAATATGGCTACACCTTC. Protein product: CASSPGGEYGYTF.

The chain employs TRBV12-5 and TRBJ1-4; TRBD1 aligns across 9 bases. In germline, CDR1 is LGHNT, CDR2 FRNRAP. Losses at the gene ends were 3 bases for V and 11 bases for J; bases not matched to a gene: 4. This CDR3 is 13 amino acids long. In DNA, the CDR3 is TGTGCTAGTGGTTTTACCGGGACAGGGAAACTGTTTTTT. This codes for CASGFTGTGKLFF.

This chain connects TRBV5-5 to TRBJ2-7, with D unresolved. Germline CDR1 SGHKS, CDR2 YYEKEE (reference sequence). Trimming took off 0 bases at V and 0 bases at J, with 13 bases between the two ends. There are 16 residues in the CDR3. The CDR3, as DNA: TGTGCCAGCAGCTTGGAACGCAGGTTCTCCTCCTACGAGCAGTACTTC. Translation gives CASSLERRFSSYEQYF.

This clone has a single count. The chain links TRBV13 to TRBJ1-6, with TRBD1 as a possible D gene (6 bases). This CDR3 is built from 15 residues. V lost 4 bases, J lost 7 bases, and 14 bases lay in between. CDR1 is PRHDT, CDR2 FYEKMQ, per germline (reference sequence). The CDR3 sequence is CASSYEGGPNSPLHF. The CDR3 DNA is TGTGCCAGCAGCTACGAAGGGGGACCGAATTCACCCCTCCACTTT. The entire variable domain, with the rest obtained from reference TRBV13 and TRBJ1-6, is as follows: AAGVIQSPRHLIKEKRETATLKCYPIPRHDTVYWYQQGPGQDPQFLISFYEKMQSDKGSIPDRFSAQQFSDYHSELNMSSLELGDSALYFCASSYEGGPNSPLHFGNGTRLTVT.

The chain is built from TRBV7-3 and TRBJ1-1; tentatively, D is TRBD1 (5 bases). The CDR3 is made up of 13 amino acids. Germline-derived CDR1 and CDR2 are SGHTA and FQGTGA. Trimming pared 3 bases from V and 6 bases from J, leaving 11 bases between. The CDR3 loop reads CASSFGGSAEAFF. In nucleotides, the CDR3 is TGTGCCAGCAGCTTCGGGGGGAGCGCTGAAGCTTTCTTT.

CDR3 loop: CASSPGQPGLEKLFF. The CDR3 DNA follows: TGTGCCAGCAGTCCGGGACAGCCAGGGTTGGAAAAACTGTTTTTT. The V gene is TRBV27, the J gene TRBJ1-4; TRBD1 agrees at 7 bases. The CDR3 sequence is 15 residues long. Trimming took 5 bases from V and 8 from J; bases not matched to a gene: 11. Per the germline V gene, CDR1 is MNHEY and CDR2 is SMNVEV (reference sequence). The full variable domain, rest sourced from reference TRBV27 and TRBJ1-4, is EAQVTQNPRYLITVTGKKLTVTCSQNMNHEYMSWYRQDPGLGLRQIYYSMNVEVTDKGDVPEGYKVSRKEKRNFPLILESPSPNQTSLYFCASSPGQPGLEKLFFGSGTQLSVL.

V gene TRBV5-1 combines with J gene TRBJ1-2; D may be TRBD1 (5 bases). Germline V gives CDR1 SGHRS, CDR2 YFSETQ. The CDR3 runs to 18 residues. Trimming took off 3 bases at V and 0 bases at J, with 21 bases between the two ends. As DNA, the CDR3 is TGCGCCAGCAGCTCGGAACCCCCGGGGGACTCACCTAACTATGGCTACACCTTC. Protein: CASSSEPPGDSPNYGYTF.

This clone was observed many times. The chain links TRBV7-2 to TRBJ1-1; the match to TRBD1 covers 8 bases. Germline V CDR1 and CDR2: SGHTA, FQGNSA. The length of the CDR3 is 15 residues. After removal of 4 bases from V and 5 bases from J, the junction contained 9 bases not matched to a gene. The CDR3 is CASSSPGQEGTEAFF. The CDR3, as DNA: TGTGCCAGCAGCTCACCGGGACAGGAGGGGACTGAAGCTTTCTTT.

This chain connects TRBV2 to TRBJ1-1; D is uncertain. The CDR3 loop spans 14 amino acids. CDR1 and CDR2 from the germline V gene are SNHLY and FYNNEI. The ends were cut back, 6 bases at V and 1 base at J, with 12 bases in the middle. CDR3 coding DNA: TGTGCCAGCAGACCCCCGGGAGGGAACACTGAAGCTTTCTTT. Translating gives CASRPPGGNTEAFF.

This sequence joins TRBV10-2 and TRBJ2-7; 7 nucleotides match TRBD2. The CDR3 covers 13 residues. CDR1 and CDR2 from the germline V gene are WSHSY and SAAADI. The ends lost 8 bases at V and 2 bases at J; junction bases unmatched: 6. Here the CDR3 reads CASGKRDAYEQYF. The CDR3 DNA reads as TGCGCCAGCGGCAAGCGGGATGCCTACGAGCAGTACTTC.

The rearrangement links TRBV6-4 to TRBJ2-3; TRBD1 agrees at 7 bases. Germline values: CDR1 MRHNA, CDR2 SNTAGT. The V segment lost 5 bases and the J segment 2 bases; nucleotides outside the gene matches: 19. The CDR3 runs to 19 residues. The CDR3 sequence: CASSLSGQGVRGPTDTQYF. In DNA, the CDR3 is TGTGCCAGCAGTCTCTCGGGGCAGGGGGTCCGAGGGCCCACAGATACGCAGTATTTT.

The gene calls are TRBV2 and TRBJ2-5; D remains unclear. Trimming pared 5 bases from V and 5 bases from J, leaving 6 bases between. CDR3 length equals 11 residues. Germline V gives CDR1 SNHLY, CDR2 FYNNEI. The CDR3 is CASSPLETQYF. In nucleotides, the CDR3 is TGTGCCAGCAGTCCCCTTGAGACCCAGTACTTC. Combining the CDR3 with reference TRBV2 and TRBJ2-5 gives the whole variable domain EPEVTQTPSHQVTQMGQEVILRCVPISNHLYFYWYRQILGQKVEFLVSFYNNEISEKSEIFDDQFSVERPDGSNFTLKIRSTKLEDSAMYFCASSPLETQYFGPGTRLLVL.

The genes are TRBV5-1 and TRBJ1-2, with 8 positions matching TRBD1. J lost 8 bases, V lost 2 bases, and 8 bases had no gene match. Germline assignment: CDR1 SGHRS and CDR2 YFSETQ. There are 14 residues in the CDR3. The CDR3 DNA is TGCGCCAGCAGCTTCGGACAGGGACGGTTGGGCTACACCTTC. Amino acid sequence: CASSFGQGRLGYTF.

The gene calls are TRBV2 and TRBJ1-1; D perhaps matches TRBD1 (5 bases). This CDR3 has 13 amino acids. Trimming stripped 5 bases from V and 4 bases from J, with 11 bases between. CDR1 and CDR2 (germline): SNHLY, FYNNEI. The CDR3 sequence: CASSIPGVTEAFF. CDR3 in DNA: TGTGCCAGCAGTATTCCGGGGGTCACTGAAGCTTTCTTT.

J is TRBJ2-7 and V is TRBV28; 7 nucleotides match TRBD1. Germline loops: CDR1 MDHEN, CDR2 SYDVKM. The CDR3 covers 15 residues. The ends lost 7 bases at V and 2 bases at J; junction bases unmatched: 11. As DNA, the CDR3 is TGTGCCAGCACTTTTGGATCCGGGACAGCCTACGAGCAGTACTTC. Its protein product is CASTFGSGTAYEQYF.

The rearrangement joins TRBV7-3 to TRBJ2-2, with 11 bases aligning to TRBD1. Germline trimming cut 1 base from V and 6 bases from J; bases unmatched to any gene: 4. Germline values: CDR1 SGHTA, CDR2 FQGTGA. The CDR3 consists of 16 residues. CDR3 sequence reads: CASSLNVGQGAGELFF. The CDR3 DNA reads as TGTGCCAGCAGCTTAAATGTGGGACAGGGGGCCGGGGAGCTGTTTTTT.

The chain joins TRBV21-1 to TRBJ2-3; TRBD2 is the table's D call and was not checked against the DNA. TRBV21-1 is designated a pseudogene. The CDR3 has 17 amino acids. The CDR3 region is CASSKEGLAGGTDTQYF. In DNA, the CDR3 is TGTGCCAGCAGCAAAGAGGGACTAGCGGGGGGCACAGATACGCAGTATTTT.

The chain couples TRBV5-4 to TRBJ1-2, with 10 bases matching TRBD1. CDR1 is SGHNT, CDR2 YYREEE, per germline (reference sequence). J was trimmed by 2 bases and V by 0 bases; bases with no gene match: 4. This CDR3 contains 16 residues. The CDR3 DNA reads TGTGCCAGCAGCTTGGGGGACAGGGGAGAGAACTATGGCTACACCTTC. Translated, it gives CASSLGDRGENYGYTF. Looking up the rest from reference TRBV5-4 and TRBJ1-2 gives the full variable domain: ETGVTQSPTHLIKTRGQQVTLRCSSQSGHNTVSWYQQALGQGPQFIFQYYREEENGRGNFPPRFSGLQFPNYSSELNVNALELDDSALYLCASSLGDRGENYGYTFGSGTRLTVV.

This sequence joins TRBV28 and TRBJ1-2, with 10 bases that match TRBD1. The ends lost 6 bases at V and 7 bases at J; junction bases unmatched: 2. CDR1 and CDR2 (germline): MDHEN, SYDVKM. This CDR3 has 12 amino acids. The DNA for the CDR3 is TGTGCCAGCAGCCGGACAGGGGGTGGCTACACCTTC. Amino acid sequence: CASSRTGGGYTF.

This clone was recorded once. This chain connects TRBV21-1 to TRBJ2-7; the DNA was not compared with TRBD2, the D call given in the table. TRBV21-1 is a pseudogene. The length of the CDR3 is 16 residues. Here the CDR3 reads CASSKVGWRGTHEQYF. In DNA, the CDR3 is TGTGCCAGCAGCAAAGTTGGGTGGCGGGGGACCCACGAGCAGTACTTC.